This T cell receptor (beta chain) was retrieved from a study of CD4+ T cells in melanoma. Germline values: CDR1 SEHNR, CDR2 FQNEAQ (reference sequence). V lost 2 bases and J 3 bases, leaving 10 bases between the germline ends. CDR3 length: 15 amino acids. Here immunoSEQ multiplex PCR was the method, and the copy in TCRdb shows in-frame clones only, minus some. The table records about 6,500 clones, about 52% of them present only once. A word on this clone: Its antigen is not identified.

General observations from the study: Neoantigen-specific CD4+ T cells in melanoma reportedly had diverse differentiation states. A reported correlation linked neoantigen-specific CD4+ T cells to CD8+, macrophage and B cell function.

This sequence joins TRBV7-9 and TRBJ2-2, with no clear D. The specimen sequenced was cells from a culture (not recorded whether cultured in vitro). The TCR comes from a human donor with melanoma. The CDR3, as DNA: TGTGCCAGCAGCTTAACGAGTGGTTACACCGGGGAGCTGTTTTTT. As protein: CASSLTSGYTGELFF. Using reference TRBV7-9 and TRBJ2-2 for the parts outside the CDR3, the full variable domain is DTGVSQNPRHKITKRGQNVTFRCDPISEHNRLYWYRQTLGQGPEFLTYFQNEAQLEKSRLLSDRFSAERPKGSFSTLEIQRTEQGDSAMYLCASSLTSGYTGELFFGEGSRLTVL.